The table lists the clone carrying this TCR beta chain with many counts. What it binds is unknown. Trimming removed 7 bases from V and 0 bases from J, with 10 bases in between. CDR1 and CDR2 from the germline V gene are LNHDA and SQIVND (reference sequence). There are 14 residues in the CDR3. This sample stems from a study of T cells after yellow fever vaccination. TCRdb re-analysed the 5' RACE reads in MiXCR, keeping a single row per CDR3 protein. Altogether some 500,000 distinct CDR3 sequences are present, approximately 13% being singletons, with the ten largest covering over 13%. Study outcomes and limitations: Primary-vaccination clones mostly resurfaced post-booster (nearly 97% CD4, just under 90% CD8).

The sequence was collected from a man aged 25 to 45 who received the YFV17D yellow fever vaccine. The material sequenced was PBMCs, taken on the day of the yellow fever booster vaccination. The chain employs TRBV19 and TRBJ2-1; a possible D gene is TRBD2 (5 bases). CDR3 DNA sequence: TGTGCCAGTAACTTAGCGAGCTCCTACAATGAGCAGTTCTTC. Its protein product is CASNLASSYNEQFF.